This T cell receptor (beta chain) was identified during a study of T cell responses to AZD1222 COVID-19 vaccine. Looking at the study overall: Samples with a second dose at about 4 or about 12 weeks were pooled together.

Whole-study results and caveats: Most donors were white British, females outnumbered males, and clonal diversity was possibly underestimated. Distributed over spike, vaccine-associated CD4 TCRs predominated at 160-218 and 743-854.

Sequencing was performed with immunoSEQ multiplex PCR; in TCRdb, only in-frame clones are kept and a portion is missing. The sample shows around 100,000 clones, about 90% of them seen only once. Germline V CDR1 and CDR2: LGHDT, YNNKEL (reference sequence). The CDR3 has 15 residues. Trimming cost V 0 bases and J 4 bases, with 10 bases left between them. Worth noting for this clone: Its antigen is as yet unknown.

The V call is TRBV3-1 (or the pseudogene TRBV3-2), the J call TRBJ2-1, with D unclear. This sequence was found in an adult in good health. The input for sequencing was peripheral blood, taken on day 0 of AZD1222 vaccination. In nucleotides, the CDR3 is TGTGCCAGCAGCCAAGATTCATCCAGTTACAATGAGCAGTTCTTC. Its protein product is CASSQDSSSYNEQFF.